One sample yielded the 31 T cell receptor beta chains listed below, sequenced in a study of T cells expressing NK-cell markers. TCRdb reprocessed the 5' RACE reads and stores each CDR3 protein as one record, lacking DNA. The record lists 250,000 to 300,000 distinct CDR3 sequences, of which the ten most abundant hold about 0.4%. Specimen: blood T cells: a sorted CD56 or NKG2C T cell subset, CD4+ or CD8+ T cells, or bulk PBMC T cells (not recorded which). These receptors all stem from a man aged 18 to 30 in good health.

The chain joins TRBV18 to TRBJ1-2; TCRdb selects TRBD1, and the lack of DNA leaves this call unchecked. This CDR3 has 13 amino acids. Germline V gene lookup returns CDR1 KGHSH and CDR2 LQKENI. The CDR3 reads CASSPKTGNGYTF.

The rearrangement links TRBV5-5 to TRBJ2-3. Per germline, CDR1 SGHKS and CDR2 YYEKEE (reference sequence). There are 16 residues in the CDR3. CDR3 sequence: CASSIPWAGSTDTQYF.

The chain employs TRBV6-4 and TRBJ1-2; TCRdb's D call of TRBD1 is untestable without DNA. Germline lookup yields CDR1 MRHNA and CDR2 SNTAGT. The length of the CDR3 is 15 residues. CDR3 sequence: CASSVGQGRNYGYTF.

This rearrangement joins TRBV20-1 to TRBJ2-5; absent DNA, TCRdb's TRBD2 call cannot be checked. This CDR3 comprises 13 residues. From germline, CDR1 is DFQATT and CDR2 SNEGSKA (reference sequence). CDR3 protein: CSARRRAGETQYF.

V usage is TRBV28 and J usage is TRBJ2-3; TCRdb gives TRBD1 as the D gene, but with no DNA this cannot be confirmed. The CDR3 totals 19 residues. CDR1 is MDHEN, CDR2 SYDVKM, per germline. CDR3 protein: CASSSPIGREGISTDTQYF.

The CDR3 is CASSQPTGGAFF. The chain couples TRBV5-5 to TRBJ2-1; TCRdb returns TRBD1, unconfirmable since there is no DNA. Germline V lookup: CDR1 SGHKS, CDR2 YYEKEE (reference sequence). CDR3 length: 12 amino acids.

J is TRBJ1-1 and V is TRBV11-3. CDR1 is SGHNT and CDR2 is YENEEA in the germline V gene. The CDR3 length is 13 residues. CDR3 sequence reads: CASALQRDTEAFF.

The rearrangement joins TRBV7-2 to TRBJ2-3; there is no DNA to check the TCRdb D call of TRBD2. Germline V gene data show CDR1 as SGHTA and CDR2 as FQGNSA. This CDR3 is 15 amino acids long. The CDR3 sequence: CASTLGGAGTDTQYF. Looking up the rest from reference TRBV7-2 and TRBJ2-3 gives the full variable domain: GAGVSQSPSNKVTEKGKDVELRCDPISGHTALYWYRQSLGQGLEFLIYFQGNSAPDKSGLPSDRFSAERTGGSVSTLTIQRTQQEDSAVYLCASTLGGAGTDTQYFGPGTRLTVL.

The V gene is TRBV7-8, the J gene TRBJ2-7. CDR1 and CDR2 (germline): SGHVS, FQNEAQ. The CDR3 totals 14 residues. This CDR3 reads CASSLSELEYEQYF.

The chain combines TRBV10-3 with TRBJ2-6; TCRdb proposes TRBD1, but this gene call is untestable without DNA. The V gene's germline CDR1 is ENHRY and CDR2 SYGVKD. This CDR3 has 15 residues. This chain's CDR3 is CAINPGNSGANVLTF.

The chain uses TRBV29-1 and TRBJ2-4; as DNA is missing, the TRBD1 call by TCRdb cannot be tested. Germline CDR1 is SQVTM and CDR2 is ANQGSEA. The CDR3 is made up of 13 amino acids. The CDR3: CSVGEGTGNIQYF.

This sequence joins TRBV12-3 or TRBV12-4 and TRBJ2-1; the D gene TCRdb calls, TRBD1, cannot be checked with no DNA. The length of the CDR3 is 14 residues. The CDR3 here is CASSRDRGNNEQFF.

The chain couples TRBV5-4 to TRBJ2-1; the TRBD2 assignment by TCRdb is unverifiable without DNA. The germline V gene encodes CDR1 SGHNT and CDR2 YYREEE (reference sequence). CDR3 length: 17 amino acids. CDR3 sequence reads: CASSLTSGSTPRNEQFF.

The CDR3 sequence is CANGPAKNIQYF. The chain is built from TRBV18 and TRBJ2-4; TCRdb designates TRBD2, a call that cannot be tested without DNA. The germline V gene encodes CDR1 KGHSH and CDR2 LQKENI. The CDR3 sequence is 12 residues long.

This chain connects TRBV6-4 to TRBJ2-2; the D call of TRBD2 rests on TCRdb alone, since no DNA is present to check it. CDR3 size: 14 residues. Per germline, CDR1 MRHNA and CDR2 SNTAGT. The chain's CDR3 is CASSPGPDTGELFF.

V usage is TRBV28 and J usage is TRBJ2-7; TCRdb designates TRBD2, a call that cannot be tested without DNA. This CDR3 has 12 amino acids. Germline lookup yields CDR1 MDHEN and CDR2 SYDVKM. Here the CDR3 reads CASSPAGGEQYF.

The chain couples TRBV4-3 to TRBJ2-1; TCRdb's D gene call, TRBD2, goes unchecked for lack of DNA. The CDR3 has 16 residues. The V gene's germline CDR1 is LGHNA and CDR2 YSLEER. The CDR3 sequence is CASSQEVAGGQPEQFF.

The rearrangement joins TRBV28 to TRBJ2-1; the TRBD1 assignment by TCRdb is unverifiable without DNA. The CDR3 spans 16 residues. CDR1 is MDHEN and CDR2 is SYDVKM in the germline V gene. Here the CDR3 reads CASSPAGGSSYNEQFF.

The rearrangement uses TRBV19 and TRBJ1-5; TCRdb gives TRBD1 as the D gene, but with no DNA this cannot be confirmed. This CDR3 has 16 amino acids. The V gene's germline CDR1 is LNHDA and CDR2 SQIVND (reference sequence). CDR3 protein: CASSILREMGHQPQHF.

V usage is TRBV20-1 and J usage is TRBJ1-5; TCRdb's D call of TRBD1 is untestable without DNA. The CDR3 runs to 14 residues. Germline CDR1 is DFQATT and CDR2 is SNEGSKA (reference sequence). CDR3 amino acids: CSAPDRGREKPQHF.

The gene calls are TRBV7-8 and TRBJ2-1; TCRdb outputs TRBD1, but without DNA this stays unchecked. Looked up from germline, CDR1 is SGHVS and CDR2 is FQNEAQ. This CDR3 spans 16 amino acids. The CDR3 sequence: CASSLRLAGPYNEQFF.

The V gene is TRBV10-3, the J gene TRBJ2-7; TCRdb picks TRBD1, but there is no DNA to check that call. CDR3 size: 15 residues. Germline CDR1 reads ENHRY; CDR2 reads SYGVKD. The CDR3 is CAIRKGQGVDYEQYF.

This chain connects TRBV5-1 to TRBJ2-6. The germline V gene encodes CDR1 SGHRS and CDR2 YFSETQ. The CDR3 is 14 residues long. CDR3 sequence reads: CASSVSMTANVLTF. The whole variable domain, remainder taken from reference TRBV5-1 and TRBJ2-6, is KAGVTQTPRYLIKTRGQQVTLSCSPISGHRSVSWYQQTPGQGLQFLFEYFSETQRNKGNFPGRFSGRQFSNSRSEMNVSTLELGDSALYLCASSVSMTANVLTFGAGSRLTVL.

The V gene is TRBV3-1, the J gene TRBJ2-1. The CDR3 totals 12 residues. Germline V lookup: CDR1 LGHDT, CDR2 YNNKEL (reference sequence). CDR3 sequence: CASSQDTNEQFF.

The V call is TRBV12-3 or TRBV12-4, the J call TRBJ2-4; as DNA is missing, the TRBD2 call by TCRdb cannot be tested. The CDR3 is 14 residues long. The CDR3: CASSLDSSGPIQYF.

The rearrangement joins TRBV11-2 to TRBJ2-2; lacking DNA, the TRBD1 call made by TCRdb goes unchecked. The germline gives CDR1 SGHAT, CDR2 FQNNGV. This CDR3 region has 14 residues. CDR3 region: CASSPPRVVGELFF.

This chain connects TRBV15 to TRBJ2-2; TCRdb reports TRBD1, a call that lacks DNA to check it against. The V gene's germline CDR1 is LNHNV and CDR2 YYDKDF (reference sequence). CDR3 length equals 16 residues. The CDR3 region is CATSRGATGGAGELFF.

The gene calls are TRBV6-5 and TRBJ2-1; TCRdb picks TRBD2, but there is no DNA to check that call. Per the germline V gene, CDR1 is MNHEY and CDR2 is SVGAGI. The length of the CDR3 is 16 residues. The CDR3 sequence: CASSSGTSGLHNEQFF.

This chain joins TRBV24-1 and TRBJ2-1; the D call of TRBD2 rests on TCRdb alone, since no DNA is present to check it. The germline gives CDR1 KGHDR, CDR2 SFDVKD. This CDR3 is built from 14 residues. CDR3 sequence: CATSSGRSYNEQFF.

The V and J genes are TRBV20-1 and TRBJ2-5; TCRdb calls TRBD2, which cannot be checked without DNA. CDR3 size: 14 residues. Germline V gives CDR1 DFQATT, CDR2 SNEGSKA (reference sequence). The CDR3 spells CSGREAWVQETQYF.

This rearrangement joins TRBV6-4 to TRBJ2-1; TCRdb designates TRBD1, a call that cannot be tested without DNA. Germline CDR1 is MRHNA and CDR2 is SNTAGT. The CDR3 is 13 amino acids. The CDR3 loop reads CASGLTGGYEQFF.